Each of the 7 T cell receptor beta chains below was sequenced from the same sample in a study of blood T cell repertoires in COVID-19. Profiling relied on immunoSEQ multiplex PCR, and the TCRdb table lists in-frame clones only, not all of them. The profile shows some 200,000 clones, roughly 86% of them singletons. Sequencing was performed on peripheral blood. Receptor source: a woman between 35 and 50 years old with acute or convalescent COVID-19.

This sequence joins TRBV4-3 and TRBJ2-1; possibly TRBD2 for D (5 bases). Germline CDR1 and CDR2: LGHNA and YSLEER. The V end was cut by 0 bases, the J end by 0 bases, with 18 bases between. This CDR3 contains 19 residues. The CDR3 DNA reads TGCGCCAGCAGCCAAGACCGGGATATACTTTTAGGCTCCTACAATGAGCAGTTCTTC. It codes for CASSQDRDILLGSYNEQFF.

Of note for this clone: This sample also contains other DNA sequences that code for the same CDR3. V gene TRBV5-1 combines with J gene TRBJ2-3, with D tentatively TRBD2 (5 bases). Deletions cut 1 base from V and 0 bases from J, with 9 bases between. The V gene's germline CDR1 is SGHRS and CDR2 YFSETQ. The CDR3 is 15 residues long. The CDR3 DNA follows: TGCGCCAGCAGCTTGCGGGGTGTTAGCACAGATACGCAGTATTTT. Translating it yields CASSLRGVSTDTQYF.

The chain carries TRBV9 and TRBJ2-3, with D possibly being TRBD1 (6 bases). This CDR3 is built from 15 residues. V was clipped by 2 bases and J by 3 bases, with 13 bases between them. Looked up from germline, CDR1 is SGDLS and CDR2 is YYNGEE. DNA of the CDR3: TGTGCCAGCAGCGTCAATCCCGGGACAACAGATACGCAGTATTTT. This gives the protein CASSVNPGTTDTQYF.

V and J are TRBV6-5 and TRBJ1-2; TRBD1 might be the D (5 bases). The V gene lost 6 bases and the J gene lost 4 bases, with 18 bases spanning the gap. The germline CDR1 and CDR2 sequences are MNHEY and SVGAGI. This CDR3 region has 15 residues. In DNA, the CDR3 is TGTGCCAGCAGCCTACAGGAAACTGATTTCTATGGCTACACCTTC. Protein product: CASSLQETDFYGYTF.

This clone was seen a few times. The V and J genes are TRBV20-1 and TRBJ1-1, with D unresolved. V lost 3 bases to trimming and J lost 5 bases, with 13 bases between them. Germline V gene lookup returns CDR1 DFQATT and CDR2 SNEGSKA (reference sequence). The CDR3 covers 13 residues. CDR3 sequence reads: CSASPPTRTEAFF. In DNA form, the CDR3 reads TGCAGTGCTAGTCCCCCTACGAGGACTGAAGCTTTCTTT.

This clone has just a few counts. The V call is TRBV10-3, the J call TRBJ1-1, with 9 bases aligning to TRBD1. Per germline, CDR1 ENHRY and CDR2 SYGVKD. The CDR3 runs to 12 residues. V dropped 6 bases and J dropped 11; count of bases not matched to a gene: 7. CDR3 coding DNA: TGTGCCATCAGAACAGGGGGCGGAGGTGCTTTCTTT. Its translation is CAIRTGGGGAFF.

The chain joins TRBV6-1 to TRBJ1-4; D perhaps matches TRBD1 (5 bases). Trimming stripped 7 bases from V and 2 bases from J, with 14 bases between. The germline V gene has CDR1 MNHNS and CDR2 SASEGT. The CDR3 totals 15 residues. In DNA form, the CDR3 reads TGTGCCAGCATCAGAAGGACATTTACTAATGAAAAACTGTTTTTT. Encoded protein: CASIRRTFTNEKLFF.